The subject of this entry is one TCR beta chain. The sample holds a few counts of this clonotype. Its antigen is unknown. Base quality data are lacking; no much larger clone is found one base away. Library prep was done by RT-PCR. Sequenced using an Illumina MiSeq. The public reads were run again by TCRdb, first through fastp at Q25 and then through MiXCR, and only productive beta chains were kept. All rows with the same CDR3 protein become a single entry with the most common DNA and genes. The sample records about 680,000 distinct CDR3 sequences, around 14% of which are singletons. The leading ten clones occupy 3% to 4.5% of the sample. CDR1 and CDR2, looked up from the germline V gene, are MNHEY and SVGEGT. The CDR3 spans 15 residues, from the cysteine through the phenylalanine. The retained sequence is limited to the CDR3, 45 bases, with the frame set at the first base. The junction shows trimming of 2 bases on V and 4 bases on J, plus 12 bases between the germline ends.

This record comes from a study (dated by TCRdb to about 2016). Sequencing was performed on memory CD4+ T cells from blood. The clonotype originates from a female donor in good health, serving as a healthy control. This chain joins TRBV6-2 or TRBV6-3 to TRBJ1-3, with no reliable assignment of the D segment. The CDR3 protein is CASSYGGQEGNTIYF. DNA sequence: TGTGCCAGCAGTTACGGCGGTCAAGAAGGAAACACCATATATTTT.